The T cell receptor beta chain under discussion was sequenced for a study of T cell changes during pregnancy in multiple sclerosis (dated by TCRdb to about 2019). Regarding the research as a whole: The study examined how the T cell repertoire changed over the course of pregnancy in women with multiple sclerosis.

The library was produced with the immunoSEQ multiplex PCR assay. In TCRdb, the immuneACCESS table is reduced to in-frame sequences with V and J assigned. These tables do not hold every clone; where another copy was compared, an unresolved V gene accounts for under half, and the others remain unexplained. This sample gives tens of thousands of clones in total; around 94% of them show up just once. The ten largest clones capture more than 0.7% of the sample. Remarks on this clone: No antigen is known for it. No quality values exist for individual bases; no much larger clone is one base distant.

V ends up 2 bases short and J 5 bases short, with an unmatched junction base count of 5. The CDR3, from cysteine to phenylalanine, totals 14 residues. The retained sequence is limited to the CDR3, 42 bases, with the frame set at the first base. CDR1 and CDR2 are drawn from the germline V gene: SNHLY, FYNNEI. The receptor was isolated from a female donor with multiple sclerosis, enrolled in a pregnancy study. Rearrangement joined TRBV2 to TRBJ2-5; 7 bases in the junction line up with TRBD2. Sample: CD4+ T cells from peripheral blood mononuclear cells, taken in the third trimester of pregnancy. At the DNA level, the sequence is TGTGCCAGCAGTGAAAGGCAGGGAGGGGAGACCCAGTACTTC. The encoded protein is CASSERQGGETQYF.